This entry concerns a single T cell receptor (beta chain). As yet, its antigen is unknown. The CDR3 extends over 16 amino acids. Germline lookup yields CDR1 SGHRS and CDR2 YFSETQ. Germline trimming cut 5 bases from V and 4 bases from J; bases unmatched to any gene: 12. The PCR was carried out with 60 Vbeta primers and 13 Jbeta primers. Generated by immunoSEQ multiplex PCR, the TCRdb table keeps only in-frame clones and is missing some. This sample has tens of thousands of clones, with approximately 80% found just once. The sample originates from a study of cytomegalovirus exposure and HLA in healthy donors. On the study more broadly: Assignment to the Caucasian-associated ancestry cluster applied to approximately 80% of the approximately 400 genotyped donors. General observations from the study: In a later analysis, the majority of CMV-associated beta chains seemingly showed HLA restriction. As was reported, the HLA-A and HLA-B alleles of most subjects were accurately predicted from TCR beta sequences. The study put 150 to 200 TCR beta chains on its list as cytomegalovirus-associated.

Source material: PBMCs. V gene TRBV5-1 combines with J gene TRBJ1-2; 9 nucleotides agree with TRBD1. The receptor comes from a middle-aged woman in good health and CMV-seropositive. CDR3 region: CASSLTGTGTVYGYTF. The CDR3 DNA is TGCGCCAGCAGTTTAACCGGGACAGGGACGGTCTATGGCTACACCTTC.